The following is a T cell receptor beta chain sequence with its context. Its antigen is not identified. These data are taken from a study of T cell responses to AZD1222 COVID-19 vaccine. Study at large: Second-dose intervals near 4 or 12 weeks were combined. Study outcomes and limitations: Donors, mostly white British, included more females; clonal diversity was possibly underestimated. Regions 160-218 and 743-854 dominated among vaccine-associated CD4 TCRs spanning spike.

Measured with immunoSEQ multiplex PCR; TCRdb has only the in-frame clones, and not every one. The sample lists 120,000 or so clones; more than 80% were seen once. V lost 3 bases, J lost 5 bases, and 17 bases lay in between. This CDR3 is 15 amino acids long. Germline V gene lookup returns CDR1 SGHAT and CDR2 FQNNGV. This clonotype was obtained from an adult in good health. The specimen was peripheral blood, collected on day 0 of AZD1222 vaccination. V and J are TRBV11-2 and TRBJ2-7; D remains unclear. CDR3 amino acids: CASSFMFGFFHEQYF. The CDR3 coding sequence is TGTGCCAGCAGCTTTATGTTTGGGTTTTTCCACGAGCAGTACTTC.